These 26 T cell receptor beta chains came from one sample sequenced in a study of vaccination and CD4 T cells after COVID-19. Their antigen targets remain unknown. Researchers used the Oncomine TCR Beta short-read assay to sequence DNA from cultured CD4+ T cells. From the PCR reads, TCRdb called clonotypes with MiXCR, one entry per CDR3 protein. The data contain roughly 20,000 distinct CDR3 sequences, 55% of them singletons. Specified treatment: approximately nine-day PBMC culture with coronavirus spike peptide pools or control peptides (ViraFEST assay). The sample was CD4+ T cells from blood, cultured in vitro. Every receptor here comes from a human donor who had recovered from COVID-19.

The gene calls are TRBV11-2 and TRBJ1-1, with 11 bases that match TRBD1. The CDR3 has 17 residues. V gave up 5 bases and J gave up 1 base; unmatched junction bases: 9. Looked up from germline, CDR1 is SGHAT and CDR2 is FQNNGV. The CDR3 nucleotides are TGTGCCAGCAGCCGGACAGGGGGCCTTGCCGGGAACACTGAAGCTTTCTTT. Translating it yields CASSRTGGLAGNTEAFF. Using reference TRBV11-2 and TRBJ1-1 for the parts outside the CDR3, the full variable domain is EAGVAQSPRYKIIEKRQSVAFWCNPISGHATLYWYQQILGQGPKLLIQFQNNGVVDDSQLPKDRFSAERLKGVDSTLKIQPAKLEDSAVYLCASSRTGGLAGNTEAFFGQGTRLTVV.

The table lists this clonotype with a few counts. V usage is TRBV20-1 and J usage is TRBJ1-5, with D maybe TRBD1 (5 bases). The V end lost 0 bases, the J end lost 10 bases, and 16 bases lay between the germline ends. The CDR3 consists of 14 residues. In germline, CDR1 is DFQATT, CDR2 SNEGSKA (reference sequence). CDR3 region: CSARDPGTAEPQHF. The CDR3 region has the DNA TGCAGTGCTAGAGACCCTGGGACCGCCGAACCCCAGCATTTT.

The chain combines TRBV14 with TRBJ2-5, with 8 bases that match TRBD2. This CDR3 has 14 amino acids. CDR1 is SGHDN and CDR2 is FVKESK in the germline V gene. Trimming at V came to 4 bases and at J to 4 bases, leaving 5 bases not matched to a gene. CDR3 region: CASSRERGRETQYF. The CDR3 bases are TGTGCCAGCAGCCGGGAGCGGGGGCGAGAGACCCAGTACTTC. Based on the CDR3 plus reference TRBV14 and TRBJ2-5, the full variable domain is EAGVTQFPSHSVIEKGQTVTLRCDPISGHDNLYWYRRVMGKEIKFLLHFVKESKQDESGMPNNRFLAERTGGTYSTLKVQPAELEDSGVYFCASSRERGRETQYFGPGTRLLVL.

This clonotype came up once. The CDR3 nucleotides read TGTGCCAGCAGTTACACGGGGCGGGAGACTGAAGCTTTCTTT. Its protein is CASSYTGRETEAFF. V is TRBV6-2 or TRBV6-3 and J is TRBJ1-1, with D maybe TRBD1 (5 bases). CDR1 is MNHEY and CDR2 is SVGEGT in the germline V gene. Between the trimmed V and J ends, which lost 2 bases and 5 bases, there was a span of 12 bases. This CDR3 spans 14 amino acids.

The chain links TRBV11-2 to TRBJ2-3; 8 bases align to TRBD2. The germline CDR1 and CDR2 sequences are SGHAT and FQNNGV. The CDR3 loop spans 16 amino acids. V shed 0 bases and J 4 bases; nucleotides not matched to a gene: 6. CDR3 DNA: TGTGCCAGCAGCTTAGAGGGCCGGGGGGGCGCAGATACGCAGTATTTT. Protein sequence: CASSLEGRGGADTQYF.

The V and J genes are TRBV30 and TRBJ2-7; D call uncertain. Looked up from germline, CDR1 is GTSNPN and CDR2 is SVGIG (reference sequence). CDR3 size: 13 residues. The ends were cut back, 0 bases at V and 6 bases at J, with 12 bases in the middle. This chain's CDR3 is CAWSVVGSGEQYF. The CDR3 nucleotides read TGTGCCTGGAGTGTTGTAGGTTCTGGCGAGCAGTACTTC.

This chain links TRBV30 with TRBJ1-1, with TRBD1 as a possible D gene (6 bases). Trimming cost V 4 bases and J 4 bases, with 13 bases left between them. There are 13 residues in the CDR3. CDR1 and CDR2 from the germline V gene are GTSNPN and SVGIG (reference sequence). The CDR3 bases are TGTGCCTGGATCCGGGACACTGGCACTGAAGCTTTCTTT. Amino acids: CAWIRDTGTEAFF. The variable domain in full, with the rest retrieved from reference TRBV30 and TRBJ1-1, is SQTIHQWPATLVQPVGSPLSLECTVEGTSNPNLYWYRQAAGRGLQLLFYSVGIGQISSEVPQNLSASRPQDRQFILSSKKLLLSDSGFYLCAWIRDTGTEAFFGQGTRLTVV.

This CDR3 reads CATSQGGGGANTGELFF. CDR3 coding DNA: TGTGCCACCAGCCAAGGGGGGGGAGGGGCGAACACCGGGGAGCTGTTTTTT. The chain combines TRBV15 with TRBJ2-2; perhaps TRBD2 as D (7 bases). The CDR3 has 17 amino acids. Germline lookup yields CDR1 LNHNV and CDR2 YYDKDF (reference sequence). Trimming pared 5 bases from V and 0 bases from J, leaving 16 bases between.

The V gene is TRBV20-1, the J gene TRBJ1-3; 7 nucleotides match TRBD1. Germline loops: CDR1 DFQATT, CDR2 SNEGSKA (reference sequence). CDR3 length: 14 residues. J gave up 4 bases and V 1 base, and 4 bases lay outside the gene matches. The CDR3 region is CSARATGWGNTIYF. The DNA for the CDR3 is TGCAGTGCTAGAGCGACAGGGTGGGGAAACACCATATATTTT.

This chain links TRBV12-2 with TRBJ2-7; the table calls TRBD1, which could not be checked here. TRBV12-2 is noted as a pseudogene. The CDR3 is 15 residues long. The CDR3 spells CASRLVPQGAYEQYF. Here the CDR3 DNA reads TGTGCAAGTCGCTTAGTCCCGCAGGGGGCCTACGAGCAGTACTTC.

This clonotype is large. The chain is built from TRBV29-1 and TRBJ1-2; TRBD1 aligns across 11 bases. Germline CDR1 SQVTM, CDR2 ANQGSEA. The junction had 8 bases not matched to a gene; V was cut back by 7 bases and J by 1 base. The CDR3 length is 15 residues. CDR3 loop: CSASTGTGGNYGYTF. The CDR3, as DNA: TGCAGCGCCTCCACCGGGACAGGGGGTAACTATGGCTACACCTTC.

V usage is TRBV7-9 and J usage is TRBJ1-2, with D possibly TRBD1 on 5 matching bases. Germline CDR1 SEHNR, CDR2 FQNEAQ (reference sequence). Between the trimmed V and J ends, which lost 5 bases and 8 bases, there was a span of 18 bases. This CDR3 region has 14 residues. This chain's CDR3 is CASSRLKEGPGYTF. The CDR3 nucleotides are TGTGCCAGCAGCCGTTTAAAAGAGGGGCCGGGCTACACCTTC.

This chain uses TRBV6-1 with TRBJ2-1; D is perhaps TRBD1 (6 bases). The ends were cut back, 6 bases at V and 0 bases at J, with 12 bases in the middle. The germline V gene has CDR1 MNHNS and CDR2 SASEGT. This CDR3 has 15 residues. The CDR3 bases are TGTGCCAGCAGCAACAGGGAGTTCTCCTACAATGAGCAGTTCTTC. Translated: CASSNREFSYNEQFF.

The chain combines TRBV19 with TRBJ1-2, with unresolved D. The V gene's germline CDR1 is LNHDA and CDR2 SQIVND (reference sequence). The CDR3 totals 17 residues. V shed 3 bases and J shed 6 bases, with 23 bases lying between them. DNA of the CDR3: TGTGCCAGTAGTATTAATGAGGCCCAGTCCCTTTTCGATGGCTACACCTTC. It encodes CASSINEAQSLFDGYTF.

The genes are TRBV6-5 and TRBJ1-1; maybe TRBD1 (5 bases). The V gene's germline CDR1 is MNHEY and CDR2 SVGAGI. Trimming shortened V by 4 bases and J by 3 bases, and 18 bases separated the two germline ends. The CDR3 has 16 amino acids. The CDR3 nucleotides are TGTGCCAGCAGTTTTTTTCCGGGACGAGGGGACACTGAAGCTTTCTTT. It specifies CASSFFPGRGDTEAFF.

The chain couples TRBV2 to TRBJ2-5; 8 nucleotides agree with TRBD1. The V gene end was trimmed by 8 bases and the J gene end by 2 bases; junction bases not matched to a gene: 13. This CDR3 comprises 16 residues. The germline CDR1 and CDR2 sequences are SNHLY and FYNNEI. The DNA for the CDR3 is TGTGCCAGCGGTAACCCGGGACAGGTGATACAAGAGACCCAGTACTTC. This gives the protein CASGNPGQVIQETQYF.

The J gene is TRBJ2-3, the V gene TRBV7-9; tentatively, D is TRBD1 or TRBD2 (5 bases each). V was pared by 4 bases and J by 2 bases, with 7 bases between. The CDR3 is 13 residues long. Germline V gives CDR1 SEHNR, CDR2 FQNEAQ (reference sequence). The CDR3 sequence is CASSWGNTDTQYF. CDR3 bases: TGTGCCAGCAGCTGGGGGAACACAGATACGCAGTATTTT.

The V and J genes are TRBV20-1 and TRBJ2-1, with TRBD2 matching over 10 bases. The germline CDR1 and CDR2 sequences are DFQATT and SNEGSKA (reference sequence). The CDR3 is 15 residues long. Trimming took 0 bases from V and 5 from J; bases not matched to a gene: 4. CDR3 residues: CSARDPSGSNNEQFF. CDR3 sequence (DNA): TGCAGTGCTAGAGATCCTAGCGGGAGCAACAATGAGCAGTTCTTC.

This clonotype appeared a few times. V gene TRBV27 combines with J gene TRBJ1-6, with D maybe TRBD1 (6 bases). The CDR3 extends over 16 amino acids. V lost 6 bases and J 7 bases, leaving 19 bases between the germline ends. The germline V gene encodes CDR1 MNHEY and CDR2 SMNVEV (reference sequence). CDR3 protein: CASSPEMGARNSPLHF. In nucleotides, the CDR3 is TGTGCCAGCAGCCCAGAGATGGGGGCGAGGAATTCACCCCTCCACTTT.

The V call is TRBV6-2 or TRBV6-3, the J call TRBJ1-2; no reliable D call. The germline V and J ends were trimmed by 2 bases and 0 bases, with 10 bases remaining between them. This CDR3 has 15 residues. Per germline, CDR1 MNHEY and CDR2 SVGEGT. Written as DNA, the CDR3 is TGTGCCAGCAGTTACCGGAGTACCTCTAACTATGGCTACACCTTC. It is translated as CASSYRSTSNYGYTF.

This clonotype was observed a handful of times. The chain is built from TRBV25-1 and TRBJ2-5; D not certain. There are 12 residues in the CDR3. Trimming pared 3 bases from V and 6 bases from J, leaving 8 bases between. Germline-derived CDR1 and CDR2 are MGHDK and SYGVNS. CDR3 loop: CASSDEPQTQYF. CDR3 DNA sequence: TGTGCCAGCAGTGACGAACCTCAGACCCAGTACTTC.

This chain links TRBV20-1 with TRBJ2-3; 10 positions match TRBD2. The CDR3 is 15 residues long. The germline V gene has CDR1 DFQATT and CDR2 SNEGSKA (reference sequence). With 5 bases clipped from V and 3 bases from J, the junction kept 8 bases outside the gene matches. CDR3 loop: CSAQVLAGYTDTQYF. CDR3 sequence (DNA): TGCAGTGCTCAAGTACTAGCGGGATATACAGATACGCAGTATTTT.

This clonotype was found a few times. V gene TRBV7-9 combines with J gene TRBJ2-5, with no clear D. V was trimmed by 4 bases and J by 5 bases, leaving 17 bases between them. CDR3 length: 15 amino acids. Germline CDR1 is SEHNR and CDR2 is FQNEAQ (reference sequence). The CDR3 protein is CASSYTFELLETQYF. CDR3 nucleotide sequence: TGTGCCAGCAGCTATACCTTCGAGTTACTGGAGACCCAGTACTTC.

The rearrangement uses TRBV18 and TRBJ1-5, with D possibly TRBD1 on 5 matching bases. CDR3 length: 15 residues. With 5 bases removed from V and 3 bases from J, the gap between germline ends came to 14 bases. Germline V gene lookup returns CDR1 KGHSH and CDR2 LQKENI. CDR3 residues: CASSLQERDNQPQHF. The CDR3 bases are TGTGCCAGCTCATTACAGGAACGGGACAATCAGCCCCAGCATTTT.

This clonotype appeared a few times. The chain recombines TRBV20-1 with TRBJ1-1, with D possibly being TRBD1 (5 bases). The CDR3 is 13 residues long. CDR1 and CDR2 from the germline V gene are DFQATT and SNEGSKA (reference sequence). V was shortened by 3 bases and J by 3 bases, with 11 bases between the two germline ends. The CDR3, as DNA: TGCAGTGCTAGTGACCAGGGATACACTGAAGCTTTCTTT. This sequence encodes CSASDQGYTEAFF.

V gene TRBV5-4 combines with J gene TRBJ1-2; 9 bases map to TRBD1. V lost 4 bases and J lost 5; bases outside the gene matches: 12. The CDR3 sequence is 16 residues long. Per the germline V gene, CDR1 is SGHNT and CDR2 is YYREEE (reference sequence). Here the CDR3 reads CASSVGQGRLSYGYTF. The DNA for the CDR3 is TGTGCCAGCAGCGTCGGACAGGGGCGCTTATCATATGGCTACACCTTC.